This T cell receptor beta chain emerged from a study of CD8+ T cells in alopecia areata. Study-level background: Twice a day, 5 to 10 mg of oral tofacitinib was administered to treated patients. Study-level points and caveats: Clonality in lesional scalp, especially alopecia totalis/universalis, exceeded that of normal scalp.

The germline gives CDR1 GTSNPN, CDR2 SVGIG (reference sequence). This CDR3 contains 11 residues. V gave up 0 bases and J gave up 4 bases, with 3 bases separating them. As concerns this clone: Its antigen remains unidentified. This same CDR3 is encoded by further DNA sequences in the sample.

Isolated RNA was reverse transcribed into cDNA used as the sequencing template. TCRdb's table, derived via immunoSEQ multiplex PCR, lists solely in-frame clones and lacks some. The repertoire holds 75,000 to 100,000 clones, roughly 47% seen once, with 0.75% to 0.8% in the top ten. Collected material from alopecia areata patients comprised lesional scalp punch biopsies and peripheral blood. This clonotype was sampled from a human donor with alopecia areata. Sequences were obtained from CD4+ T cells sorted from blood. The chain links TRBV30 to TRBJ2-5, with D unclear. The CDR3 region is CAWSVSETQYF. The CDR3 DNA reads TGTGCCTGGAGTGTATCAGAGACCCAGTACTTC.